This is a list of T cell receptor beta chains from one sample in a study of OX40 agonist ivuxolimab in advanced cancers. Sequencing used immunoSEQ multiplex PCR; TCRdb keeps in-frame clones, though not all of them. The table includes 82,000 or so clones, roughly 92% detected once. Sequenced material: CD4+ or CD8+ T cells sorted from blood, taken in a trial of the OX40 agonist ivuxolimab. These receptors came from an adult with an advanced solid tumor such as melanoma, head and neck, liver or kidney cancer. Each CDR3 is given with its conserved first and last residue. The order of the fields is J gene, D gene, V gene, CDR3 DNA, CDR3 protein. A D gene is named only where the DNA matches it firmly.

TRBJ1-3 | TRBD1 | TRBV6-5 | TGTGCCAGCAGTTACGAACAGGGGTCTGGAAACACCATATATTTT | CASSYEQGSGNTIYF
TRBJ2-7 | TRBD2 | TRBV28 | TGTGCCAGCAGTTTAATAGCGGGAGTGGAGCAGTACTTC | CASSLIAGVEQYF
TRBJ2-5 | TRBD2 | TRBV9 | TGTGCCAGCAGCGTAGAGGGGACTACTCAAGAGACCCAGTACTTC | CASSVEGTTQETQYF
TRBJ2-7 | TRBD1 | TRBV18 | TGTGCCAGCTCACCGAAGGGGGCTGTGGGGGAGCAGTACTTC | CASSPKGAVGEQYF
TRBJ1-6 | TRBD1 | TRBV5-5 | TGTGCCAGCAGCTTGGTGGGACAGCCTAATTCACCCCTCCACTTT | CASSLVGQPNSPLHF
TRBJ2-2 | - | TRBV9 | TGTGCCAGCAGCCAAGGAGGGAACACCGGGGAGCTGTTTTTT | CASSQGGNTGELFF
TRBJ2-1 | - | TRBV6-4 | TGTGCCAGCTCCCCAGGTGGGAGCAACAATGAGCAGTTCTTC | CASSPGGSNNEQFF
TRBJ1-5 | - | TRBV19 | TGTGCCAGTAGTATAAGGGCAGGGTCTGGGTATCAGCCCCAGCATTTT | CASSIRAGSGYQPQHF
TRBJ2-1 | TRBD1 | TRBV11-3 | TGTGCCAGCAGTCGTAGGCCGGGACAGGGGTCCGATGAGCAGTTCTTC | CASSRRPGQGSDEQFF
TRBJ2-1 | - | TRBV16 | TGTGCCAGCAGCCAATCGGCTGATCTCTCCTACAATGAGCAGTTCTTC | CASSQSADLSYNEQFF